Below are 12 T cell receptor beta chains sequenced from a single sample in a study of cytotoxic CD8 clonotypes in ibrutinib-treated CLL. TCRdb keeps only in-frame clones here, not all; method: immunoSEQ multiplex PCR. The table has 150,000 to 200,000 clones, 84% seen once. The sample in question was PBMCs, obtained after 24 months of ibrutinib treatment. The origin of the receptors is a human donor with chronic lymphocytic leukemia.

This chain links TRBV4-1 with TRBJ1-4; 7 bases line up with TRBD1. V was pared by 2 bases and J by 2 bases, with 5 bases of the junction left unmatched. This CDR3 region has 16 residues. Germline V gene sequence: CDR1 MGHRA, CDR2 YSYEKL. This chain's CDR3 is CASSQPGGVTNEKLFF. CDR3 nucleotide sequence: TGCGCCAGCAGCCAACCAGGGGGTGTCACTAATGAAAAACTGTTTTTT.

The V call is TRBV18, the J call TRBJ1-5; no firm D call. Trimming stripped 3 bases from V and 4 bases from J, with 16 bases between. Germline V lookup: CDR1 KGHSH, CDR2 LQKENI. The CDR3 is 16 amino acids. The CDR3 bases are TGTGCCAGCTCACCCCAAGACTCCCTTAGGAATCAGCCCCAGCATTTT. Translated: CASSPQDSLRNQPQHF.

The genes are TRBV9 and TRBJ2-5, with 7 bases lining up with TRBD2. With V trimmed by 4 bases and J by 5 bases, 11 bases remained unmatched. This CDR3 contains 15 residues. CDR1 is SGDLS and CDR2 is YYNGEE in the germline V gene. The CDR3 DNA follows: TGTGCCAGCAGCTCCGATGGGGGGAGGGCGGAGACCCAGTACTTC. It is translated as CASSSDGGRAETQYF. Together with reference TRBV9 and TRBJ2-5, the CDR3 gives the full variable domain: DSGVTQTPKHLITATGQRVTLRCSPRSGDLSVYWYQQSLDQGLQFLIQYYNGEERAKGNILERFSAQQFPDLHSELNLSSLELGDSALYFCASSSDGGRAETQYFGPGTRLLVL.

The chain employs TRBV28 and TRBJ1-2, with a weak D call TRBD1 (5 bases). Germline V gene data show CDR1 as MDHEN and CDR2 as SYDVKM. The V and J ends lost 2 bases and 2 bases respectively, with 15 bases between them. The CDR3 length is 16 residues. In nucleotides, the CDR3 is TGTGCCAGCAGTTTAATGGGGGTTTCATTAAACTATGGCTACACCTTC. Translating it yields CASSLMGVSLNYGYTF.

The chain has TRBV7-9 and TRBJ1-2; D ambiguous. The V end lost 5 bases, the J end lost 0 bases, and 19 bases lay between the germline ends. CDR3 length: 17 amino acids. The germline gives CDR1 SEHNR, CDR2 FQNEAQ (reference sequence). The CDR3 protein is CASSQSRFSRANYGYTF. The CDR3 region has the DNA TGTGCCAGCAGCCAAAGTCGCTTCTCAAGGGCTAACTATGGCTACACCTTC.

The rearrangement links TRBV11-2 to TRBJ1-4; TRBD1 might be the D (6 bases). Trimming removed 1 base at V and 7 bases at J, with 13 bases between. Looked up from germline, CDR1 is SGHAT and CDR2 is FQNNGV. The CDR3 has 15 residues. CDR3 sequence (DNA): TGTGCCAGCAGCTTAGTACGGGGGCGAGGTGAAAAACTGTTTTTT. Translating it yields CASSLVRGRGEKLFF.

This clone occurred a few times. The rearrangement links TRBV6-5 to TRBJ2-5; 8 positions match TRBD1. V dropped 8 bases and J dropped 3; count of bases not matched to a gene: 5. CDR1 MNHEY and CDR2 SVGAGI come from the germline V gene. The CDR3 consists of 13 residues. The CDR3 nucleotides read TGTGCCAGCCCCCTGGACAGGGAAGAGACCCAGTACTTC. Translation: CASPLDREETQYF.

The rearrangement uses TRBV7-3 and TRBJ1-1; 11 nucleotides align to TRBD1. The trim removed 2 bases at V and 12 bases at J, leaving 5 bases unmatched. Germline CDR1 is SGHTA and CDR2 is FQGTGA. The CDR3 is 13 residues long. In nucleotides, the CDR3 is TGTGCCAGCAGCTTAGGCGGACAGGGGGCAACTTTCTTT. Translation gives CASSLGGQGATFF.

The chain is built from TRBV18 and TRBJ1-4; no clear D gene. V lost 3 bases to trimming and J lost 4 bases, with 12 bases between them. Germline values: CDR1 KGHSH, CDR2 LQKENI. CDR3 length equals 15 residues. The CDR3 DNA sequence: TGTGCCAGCTCACCCTACAGTGTCCTTAATGAAAAACTGTTTTTT. As protein: CASSPYSVLNEKLFF.

This chain links TRBV4-2 with TRBJ2-3; a possible D gene is TRBD2 (6 bases). Germline V gene sequence: CDR1 LGHNA, CDR2 YNFKEQ. The CDR3 loop spans 16 amino acids. V lost 4 bases, J lost 3 bases, and 17 bases lay in between. The CDR3 loop reads CASSPRDRRSTDTQYF. CDR3 DNA: TGTGCCAGCAGCCCGCGGGACCGACGATCGACAGATACGCAGTATTTT.

V and J are TRBV6-5 and TRBJ2-7; 8 positions agree with TRBD1. In germline, CDR1 is MNHEY, CDR2 SVGAGI. This CDR3 has 13 residues. The junction had 6 bases not matched to a gene; V was cut back by 6 bases and J by 5 bases. The CDR3 sequence: CASSHDRGDEQYF. In DNA form, the CDR3 reads TGTGCCAGCAGCCACGACAGGGGAGACGAGCAGTACTTC.

This chain uses TRBV28 with TRBJ2-1; D perhaps matches TRBD2 (6 bases). CDR3 size: 14 residues. CDR1 is MDHEN and CDR2 is SYDVKM in the germline V gene. Trimming shortened V by 6 bases and J by 2 bases, and 11 bases separated the two germline ends. CDR3 nucleotides: TGTGCCAGCAGAACGGGACTCCCCTACAATGAGCAGTTCTTC. Translating gives CASRTGLPYNEQFF.